Listed below are T cell receptor beta chains from one sample, sequenced in a study of cytomegalovirus exposure and HLA in healthy donors. Assay: immunoSEQ multiplex PCR; the TCRdb copy retains only in-frame clones and omits some. The sample lists 150,000 to 200,000 clones; 75% were seen once. Sample: PBMCs. The receptors shown here come from a woman between 40 and 50 years old in good health and CMV-seropositive. Each CDR3 is given with its conserved first and last residue. The D gene is left open where the match is weak. Expanded clones are given a class, and other clones once, few, many or no size at all.

TRBV10-1	.	TRBJ2-7	TRBD1	TGCGCCAGCCGGGACAGGGAAGCTGCCACCTACGAGCAGTACTTC	CASRDREAATYEQYF
TRBV5-6	.	TRBJ2-3	TRBD2	TGTGCCAGCAGCATATCTAGCGGGACTCGGGCGGATACGCAGTATTTT	CASSISSGTRADTQYF
TRBV7-9	.	TRBJ1-2	TRBD1	TGTGCCAGCATCAAAGACAGGGAGAACTATGGCTACACCTTC	CASIKDRENYGYTF
TRBV6-6	few	TRBJ2-3	.	TGTGCCACTAGCGCCACAGATACGCAGTATTTT	CATSATDTQYF
TRBV7-3	once	TRBJ2-3	.	TGTGCCAGCAGCTTAACGGGGCCAGATACGCAGTATTTT	CASSLTGPDTQYF
TRBV19	once	TRBJ1-1	.	TGTGCCAGTAGTGCCCAGGGCAGGAACACTGAAGCTTTCTTT	CASSAQGRNTEAFF
TRBV11-2	.	TRBJ2-3	.	TGTGCCAGCAGTCAACAGGGCGCAGATACGCAGTATTTT	CASSQQGADTQYF
TRBV12-1	.	TRBJ1-5	.	TGTGCCAGCAGCTTTTTTCCGGGACAGATTTTGTATAGCAATCAGCCCCAGCATTTT	CASSFFPGQILYSNQPQHF
TRBV7-2	.	TRBJ2-7	TRBD2	TGTGCCAGCAGCGCGGGAGGGAGCGGGTGGGACGAGCAGTACTTC	CASSAGGSGWDEQYF
TRBV5-1	.	TRBJ2-5	.	TGCGCCAGCAGCTTGGTGGTGACTAGGGAGACCCAGTACTTC	CASSLVVTRETQYF
TRBV7-7	.	TRBJ2-6	TRBD1	TGTGCTAGCAGCCCGACAGGGGTGGGGGCCAACGTCCTGACTTTC	CASSPTGVGANVLTF
TRBV27	.	TRBJ2-7	.	TGTGCCACCTCCGAGACCGGACTGAACCGCGAGCAGTACTTC	CATSETGLNREQYF
TRBV15	.	TRBJ1-3	TRBD1	TGTGCCACCAGCAGAGCAAGGACAGGAGGAAACACCATATATTTT	CATSRARTGGNTIYF
TRBV12-5	.	TRBJ2-5	.	TGTGCTAGTGGTCCAGACCTCGGGGGAGTGGAGACCCAGTACTTC	CASGPDLGGVETQYF
TRBV7-3	few	TRBJ1-1	TRBD1	TGTGCCAGTCACCCCCTCGGGACAGGGGCTGAAGCTTTCTTT	CASHPLGTGAEAFF
TRBV10-1	.	TRBJ1-1	TRBD1	TGCGCCCTCAGGGGGCGCAGAGCTTTCTTT	CALRGRRAFF